This T cell receptor beta chain was found in a study of regulatory T cells in long-lasting Graves disease. The time point denotes: persistent/refractory GD, antithyroid drugs over 5 years with positive TRAb. Extracted RNA from PBMCs served as the source of the TCR library. Library construction for TCR beta used iRepertoire HTBI primers and Arm-PCR of CDR3 regions. TCRdb re-called the multiplex PCR reads with MiXCR, one entry per CDR3 protein. The sample lists about 290,000 distinct CDR3 sequences, under 25% occurring once. This sequence originates from a female donor with Graves disease. Sequenced here: peripheral blood mononuclear cells (PBMCs), sampled when the disease was refractory, from a patient treated with antithyroid drugs.

This CDR3 is CASSIARDTEAFF. The CDR3 coding sequence is TGTGCCAGTAGTATAGCCAGGGACACTGAAGCTTTCTTT. The chain uses TRBV19 and TRBJ1-1, with D possibly matching TRBD1 (5 bases). Trimming shortened V by 1 base and J by 3 bases, and 6 bases separated the two germline ends. This CDR3 contains 13 residues. Germline assignment: CDR1 LNHDA and CDR2 SQIVND (reference sequence). The full variable domain, in which reference TRBV19 and TRBJ1-1 provide the parts outside the CDR3, is DGGITQSPKYLFRKEGQNVTLSCEQNLNHDAMYWYRQDPGQGLRLIYYSQIVNDFQKGDIAEGYSVSREKKESFPLTVTSAQKNPTAFYLCASSIARDTEAFFGQGTRLTVV.